Below are 28 T cell receptor beta chains sequenced from a single sample in a study of blood T cells in healthy people across ages. A second PCR of roughly 7 to 11 cycles used a sample-barcoded 5' primer and a J-beta primer mix. TCRdb processed the 5' RACE reads anew with MiXCR; each CDR3 protein has one entry. The table records some 640,000 distinct CDR3 sequences, about 28% of them present only once. Sequencing input: blood. Receptors originate from an elderly woman in good health.

This clonotype was counted a few times. The V gene is TRBV24-1, the J gene TRBJ2-1; tentative D call: TRBD2 (6 bases). V lost 1 base and J lost 6, with 9 bases in between. The CDR3 spans 14 residues. The germline V gene encodes CDR1 KGHDR and CDR2 SFDVKD. The DNA for the CDR3 is TGTGCCACCAGTGATTTTACCGGGGGCAATGAGCAGTTCTTC. Translated: CATSDFTGGNEQFF.

This clonotype was seen ten or more times. The chain employs TRBV20-1 and TRBJ1-2; maybe TRBD1 (6 bases). This CDR3 spans 13 amino acids. The ends were cut back, 5 bases at V and 13 bases at J, with 23 bases in the middle. Germline V lookup: CDR1 DFQATT, CDR2 SNEGSKA (reference sequence). The CDR3: CSALGAPSSIGTF. The CDR3 DNA sequence: TGCAGTGCTTTGGGGGCCCCATCTTCTATTGGCACCTTC.

A few counts support this clonotype. This chain connects TRBV7-9 to TRBJ2-1; the D gene is possibly TRBD2 (7 bases). The J call is uncertain, as TRBJ2-7 better fits the DNA end. The CDR3 length is 15 residues. Germline V gene data show CDR1 as SEHNR and CDR2 as FQNEAQ (reference sequence). The CDR3 reads CASSGGGQSYNEQYF. DNA for the CDR3: TGTGCCAGCAGCGGGGGGGGACAATCCTACAATGAGCAGTACTTC.

This clonotype was detected many times. This chain connects TRBV7-9 to TRBJ2-7; TRBD1 agrees at 8 bases. Looked up from germline, CDR1 is SEHNR and CDR2 is FQNEAQ (reference sequence). CDR3 length: 16 residues. V lost 5 bases, J lost 0 bases, and 9 bases stayed unmatched. In DNA, the CDR3 is TGTGCCAGCAGCGAGGGCAACAGGGGGAACTCCTACGAGCAGTACTTC. Its translation: CASSEGNRGNSYEQYF.

This clonotype was seen repeatedly, ten times or more. The V call is TRBV28, the J call TRBJ1-2; D perhaps matches TRBD1 (5 bases). Germline CDR1 MDHEN, CDR2 SYDVKM. Trimming cost V 6 bases and J 5 bases, with 13 bases left between them. This CDR3 has 13 residues. CDR3 nucleotides: TGTGCCAGCAGCCTCCTCGGGGGTTATGGCTACACCTTC. Protein: CASSLLGGYGYTF.

The chain carries TRBV6-2 or TRBV6-3 and TRBJ2-1; possible D gene TRBD2, 6 bases. Germline V gene data show CDR1 as MNHEY and CDR2 as SVGEGT. The CDR3 sequence is 14 residues long. Trimming removed 6 bases from V and 2 bases from J, with 11 bases in between. In DNA, the CDR3 is TGTGCCAGCAGGAATCGGGGGACCTACAATGAGCAGTTCTTC. This encodes CASRNRGTYNEQFF.

This clonotype occurred many times. This rearrangement joins TRBV7-6 to TRBJ2-5; 11 positions match TRBD1. Germline CDR1 SGHVS, CDR2 FNYEAQ. CDR3 length: 16 amino acids. The J segment lost 4 bases and the V segment lost 2 bases, leaving 6 bases of the junction unmatched. The CDR3 sequence is CASSLRRDRGGETQYF. The DNA of the CDR3 is TGTGCCAGCAGCTTACGGCGGGACAGGGGGGGAGAGACCCAGTACTTC.

The V call is TRBV4-3, the J call TRBJ1-5; D is ambiguous. V was shortened by 0 bases and J by 11 bases, with 11 bases between the two germline ends. This CDR3 spans 13 amino acids. Germline CDR1 LGHNA, CDR2 YSLEER. CDR3 DNA: TGCGCCAGCAGCCAAGAACGGCCTACGGCCCAGCATTTT. Its translation is CASSQERPTAQHF.

As concerns this clonotype: One base away lies a much larger clone, so this may be a sequencing read error. The rearrangement uses TRBV6-1 and TRBJ2-7, with 9 bases lining up with TRBD2. V lost 4 bases to trimming and J lost 7 bases; unmatched junction nucleotides: 20. The germline gives CDR1 MNHNS, CDR2 SASEGT. CDR3 length: 18 amino acids. The CDR3 DNA is TGTGCCAGCAGTGCCACGTCCTTTAGCGGGGGCTTTTACAATGAGCAGTACTTC. Translated, it gives CASSATSFSGGFYNEQYF.

There are many counts of this clonotype. The gene calls are TRBV4-2 and TRBJ2-3; possibly TRBD1 for D (5 bases). This CDR3 is 13 amino acids long. Per the germline V gene, CDR1 is LGHNA and CDR2 is YNFKEQ. V lost 1 base and J 8 bases, leaving 10 bases between the germline ends. This CDR3 is CASSQGGQGTQYF. DNA of the CDR3: TGTGCCAGCAGCCAAGGAGGCCAGGGTACGCAGTATTTT.

The rearrangement uses TRBV6-1 and TRBJ2-5, with TRBD1 as a possible D gene (6 bases). The J call may be in error: the DNA end matches TRBJ2-7 better. The CDR3 loop spans 14 amino acids. Germline V gene lookup returns CDR1 MNHNS and CDR2 SASEGT. The CDR3: CASILQGFSYEQYF. The DNA for the CDR3 is TGTGCCAGCATACTACAGGGTTTCTCCTACGAGCAGTACTTC.

As concerns this clonotype: A much larger clone lies a single base off, so this may be a read error. The J gene is TRBJ2-7, the V gene TRBV24-1; TRBD1 matches 7 bases. Germline CDR1 is KGHDR and CDR2 is SFDVKD. There are 13 residues in the CDR3. V trimming: 1 base; J trimming: 7 bases; junction bases outside the gene matches: 3. The CDR3, as DNA: TGTGCCACCAGTGATTTAGGACAGGATGAGCAGTACTTC. Translated: CATSDLGQDEQYF.

In its sample, this clonotype was seen a few times. This may come from a read error, since a much larger clone is one base off. This rearrangement joins TRBV6-2 or TRBV6-3 to TRBJ2-7; 7 nucleotides match TRBD2. Germline-derived CDR1 and CDR2 are MNHEY and SVGEGT. The CDR3 runs to 14 residues. V trimming: 2 bases; J trimming: 7 bases; junction bases outside the gene matches: 8. The CDR3 protein is CASSYLGGYNEQYF. CDR3 bases: TGTGCCAGCAGTTACCTCGGGGGGTACAATGAGCAGTACTTC.

Details on this clonotype: This could be a read error, since a much larger clone is one nucleotide away. The rearrangement links TRBV5-6 to TRBJ1-1; perhaps TRBD1 as D (6 bases). The germline V gene has CDR1 SGHDT and CDR2 YYEEEE. Trimming removed 7 bases at V and 3 bases at J, with 19 bases between. The CDR3 totals 15 residues. CDR3 protein: CASRRWGGADTEAFF. CDR3 bases: TGTGCCAGCCGAAGGTGGGGGGGGGCTGACACTGAAGCTTTCTTT.

This clonotype was counted many times. V and J are TRBV29-1 and TRBJ2-5, with 7 bases identical to TRBD1. The CDR3 extends over 16 amino acids. With V trimmed by 1 base and J by 5 bases, 13 bases remained unmatched. The germline gives CDR1 SQVTM, CDR2 ANQGSEA. The CDR3 DNA reads TGCAGCGTTGAAGGTCTGACGGAAGGGGGCTGGGAGACCCAGTACTTC. Its translation is CSVEGLTEGGWETQYF.

This clonotype was detected many times. V gene TRBV12-3 or TRBV12-4 combines with J gene TRBJ1-2, with TRBD1 identical over 7 bases. The junction had 10 bases not matched to a gene; V was cut back by 7 bases and J by 8 bases. This CDR3 is 13 amino acids long. CDR3 sequence reads: CASNTGADRGYTF. The DNA of the CDR3 is TGTGCCAGCAACACAGGGGCAGATAGGGGCTACACCTTC.

The V and J genes are TRBV20-1 and TRBJ2-1, with 7 bases aligning to TRBD1. CDR1 is DFQATT, CDR2 SNEGSKA, per germline (reference sequence). With V trimmed by 6 bases and J by 8 bases, 7 bases remained unmatched. The CDR3 is made up of 12 amino acids. The CDR3 here is CSAVNRGDEQFF. Written as DNA, the CDR3 is TGCAGTGCCGTCAACAGGGGTGATGAGCAGTTCTTC.

This clonotype occurred many times. This chain links TRBV6-6 with TRBJ1-1; possibly TRBD1 for D (5 bases). This CDR3 region has 15 residues. Germline assignment: CDR1 MNHNY and CDR2 SVGAGI (reference sequence). V lost 5 bases and J lost 1, with 14 bases in between. For the CDR3, the DNA is TGTGCCAGCAGTCCCCGGGACGGGACGAACACTGAAGCTTTCTTT. Amino acids: CASSPRDGTNTEAFF.

V and J are TRBV7-8 and TRBJ2-3, with 16 bases matching TRBD2. Germline V gives CDR1 SGHVS, CDR2 FQNEAQ. The CDR3 extends over 18 amino acids. Trimming took 1 base from V and 3 from J; bases not matched to a gene: 4. CDR3 in DNA: TGTGCCAGCAGCTTAGGGGGACTAGCGGGGGGGAGGACAGATACGCAGTATTTT. Translating gives CASSLGGLAGGRTDTQYF.

The V call is TRBV27, the J call TRBJ2-7; D uncertain. The CDR3 is made up of 14 amino acids. V dropped 5 bases and J dropped 2 bases, with 13 bases sitting between them. CDR1 and CDR2 from the germline V gene are MNHEY and SMNVEV (reference sequence). This CDR3 is CASSLKYGAYEQYF. CDR3 sequence (DNA): TGTGCCAGCAGTCTGAAATACGGAGCCTACGAGCAGTACTTC.

There are many counts of this clonotype. The chain is built from TRBV6-1 and TRBJ2-3; 12 nucleotides align to TRBD1. Germline-derived CDR1 and CDR2 are MNHNS and SASEGT. Unmatched junction bases numbered 14, after V lost 6 bases and J lost 7 bases. The CDR3 extends over 17 amino acids. CDR3 DNA sequence: TGTGCCAGCAGAGGTAAACCACCGGGACAGGGGGCACATACGCAGTATTTT. Translated: CASRGKPPGQGAHTQYF.

The chain is built from TRBV7-2 and TRBJ2-2; D uncertain. CDR1 and CDR2 from the germline V gene are SGHTA and FQGNSA. The CDR3 loop spans 15 amino acids. V was shortened by 1 base and J by 6 bases, with 12 bases between the two germline ends. CDR3 sequence: CASSLVSPWAGELFF. As DNA, the CDR3 is TGTGCCAGCAGCTTAGTTAGCCCCTGGGCCGGGGAGCTGTTTTTT.

This clonotype was found many times. This chain links TRBV27 with TRBJ1-1; D remains unclear. V was cut by 7 bases and J by 1 base, with 16 bases left in between. The germline gives CDR1 MNHEY, CDR2 SMNVEV (reference sequence). This CDR3 contains 15 residues. The DNA of the CDR3 is TGTGCCAGCACCCCGAGACGAGGTCGGAACACTGAAGCTTTCTTT. It yields the protein CASTPRRGRNTEAFF.

This clonotype was seen many times. The chain employs TRBV15 and TRBJ2-5; 7 bases are shared with TRBD1. This CDR3 contains 15 residues. Losses at the gene ends were 0 bases for V and 5 bases for J; bases not matched to a gene: 6. CDR1 LNHNV and CDR2 YYDKDF come from the germline V gene (reference sequence). CDR3 bases: TGTGCCACCAGCAGAGACCGGGACAGCCCGGAGACCCAGTACTTC. Translated, it gives CATSRDRDSPETQYF.

This clonotype came up many times. This chain uses TRBV6-5 with TRBJ1-6; D may be TRBD1 (5 bases). Germline CDR1 reads MNHEY; CDR2 reads SVGAGI. Trimming took off 1 base at V and 5 bases at J, with 9 bases between the two ends. CDR3 length: 15 amino acids. DNA of the CDR3: TGTGCCAGCAGTTACTTGACAGAGAATAATTCACCCCTCCACTTT. It yields the protein CASSYLTENNSPLHF.

V is TRBV5-1 and J is TRBJ2-3, with 14 bases matching TRBD2. With 3 bases clipped from V and 2 bases from J, the junction kept 11 bases outside the gene matches. The CDR3 spans 19 residues. Germline-derived CDR1 and CDR2 are SGHRS and YFSETQ. The CDR3 spells CASSSGTSGGRRATDTQYF. DNA for the CDR3: TGCGCCAGCAGCTCAGGGACTAGCGGGGGACGTAGGGCCACAGATACGCAGTATTTT.

The V gene is TRBV20-1, the J gene TRBJ2-5; maybe TRBD1 (6 bases). Germline V CDR1 and CDR2: DFQATT, SNEGSKA (reference sequence). This CDR3 region has 16 residues. V dropped 4 bases and J dropped 0 bases, with 18 bases sitting between them. The CDR3 DNA sequence: TGCAGTGCTACGGACAGACACCTTGAATACCAAGAGACCCAGTACTTC. Protein: CSATDRHLEYQETQYF.

To note about this clonotype: A much more abundant neighbour one base away suggests this may be a read error. V is TRBV4-1 and J is TRBJ1-2; the match to TRBD1 covers 8 bases. Germline lookup yields CDR1 MGHRA and CDR2 YSYEKL. The CDR3 covers 15 residues. V dropped 1 base and J dropped 9; count of bases not matched to a gene: 10. CDR3 sequence: CASSQGPGTGLSYTF. The CDR3 DNA follows: TGCGCCAGCAGCCAAGGTCCTGGGACAGGACTAAGCTACACCTTC.